This record covers a single T cell receptor (beta chain). Germline loops: CDR1 SQVTM, CDR2 ANQGSEA. V lost 6 bases and J 7 bases, leaving 9 bases between the germline ends. The CDR3 is made up of 10 amino acids. Roughly 0.45 to 1 ug RNA was reverse transcribed with random hexamers. The method of amplification for TCR beta CDR3 was immunoSEQ multiplex PCR, covering 54 Vbeta and 13 Jbeta. From the immunoSEQ multiplex PCR reads, TCRdb called clonotypes with MiXCR, one entry per CDR3 protein. This sample carries 130,000 to 150,000 distinct CDR3 sequences, 94% of them seen once, and the ten largest clones take 0.27%. The source of the sample is a study of CD8 T cells in Susac syndrome. The sequenced target, TCR beta, came from blood CD8+ and CD4+ T cells. The control participants were healthy donors, and these controls were matched with respect to both age and sex. TEMRA cells were FACS-enriched, with CD8+ and CD4+ T cells isolated negatively.

The receptor comes from a human donor in good health. The rearrangement joins TRBV29-1 to TRBJ1-2, with D maybe TRBD1 (5 bases). What was sequenced was CD8+ T cells from PBMCs. The CDR3 is CSVSGTGYTF. The CDR3 bases are TGCAGCGTCTCCGGGACTGGCTACACCTTC.